This entry lists 22 T cell receptor beta chains sequenced from one sample in a study of blood T cell repertoires in COVID-19. The protocol was immunoSEQ multiplex PCR, while the TCRdb copy is restricted to in-frame clones and leaves out a portion. The profile covers over 120,000 clones, with about 86% appearing a single time and less than 4% taken by the ten largest. Sequenced material: peripheral blood. The receptors stem from an older woman with acute or convalescent COVID-19.

The chain joins TRBV9 to TRBJ2-7, with 8 bases lining up with TRBD2. Germline V lookup: CDR1 SGDLS, CDR2 YYNGEE. The length of the CDR3 is 16 residues. V was clipped by 0 bases and J by 6 bases; unmatched bases: 11. CDR3 in amino acids: CASSVAASGRFAEQYF. The CDR3 region has the DNA TGTGCCAGCAGCGTAGCGGCAAGCGGGAGATTTGCCGAGCAGTACTTC.

The chain has TRBV28 and TRBJ2-5; 7 positions match TRBD2. In germline, CDR1 is MDHEN, CDR2 SYDVKM. Trimming at V came to 8 bases and at J to 3 bases, leaving 0 bases not matched to a gene. The CDR3 is made up of 11 amino acids. The CDR3, as DNA: TGTGCCAGCGGGAGGGAAGAGACCCAGTACTTC. Its translation is CASGREETQYF.

The genes are TRBV6-5 and TRBJ1-2, with D tentatively TRBD1 (6 bases). The CDR3 consists of 15 residues. V dropped 0 bases and J dropped 4 bases, with 12 bases sitting between them. The V gene's germline CDR1 is MNHEY and CDR2 SVGAGI. The CDR3 DNA sequence: TGTGCCAGCAGTTACTCGTATGACAGGCTCTATGGCTACACCTTC. It codes for CASSYSYDRLYGYTF.

This clone was detected once. V usage is TRBV5-1 and J usage is TRBJ2-7; 7 bases are shared with TRBD2. CDR3 length: 15 residues. The V gene's germline CDR1 is SGHRS and CDR2 YFSETQ. J gave up 1 base and V 4 bases, and 8 bases lay outside the gene matches. The CDR3 is CASSPRDYRSYEQYF. The CDR3 DNA follows: TGCGCCAGCAGCCCCCGGGACTATCGGTCCTACGAGCAGTACTTC. Drawing the rest from reference TRBV5-1 and TRBJ2-7, the complete variable domain is KAGVTQTPRYLIKTRGQQVTLSCSPISGHRSVSWYQQTPGQGLQFLFEYFSETQRNKGNFPGRFSGRQFSNSRSEMNVSTLELGDSALYLCASSPRDYRSYEQYFGPGTRLTVT.

The gene calls are TRBV11-3 and TRBJ1-6, with 8 bases lining up with TRBD1. The CDR3 has 14 amino acids. Germline V CDR1 and CDR2: SGHNT, YENEEA. Trimming removed 3 bases from V and 10 bases from J; junction bases left unmatched: 5. CDR3 region: CASSFGQGGSPLHF. In nucleotides, the CDR3 is TGTGCCAGCAGCTTTGGACAGGGAGGCTCACCCCTCCACTTT.

The chain recombines TRBV7-9 with TRBJ1-4; D perhaps matches TRBD1 (5 bases). V was shortened by 1 base and J by 7 bases, with 10 bases between the two germline ends. Germline loops: CDR1 SEHNR, CDR2 FQNEAQ (reference sequence). CDR3 length: 14 residues. In nucleotides, the CDR3 is TGTGCCAGCAGCTTAGGGGGCGCGGTTGAAAAACTGTTTTTT. The encoded protein is CASSLGGAVEKLFF.

V usage is TRBV7-9 and J usage is TRBJ1-1; the match to TRBD1 covers 10 bases. The ends lost 4 bases at V and 8 bases at J; junction bases unmatched: 7. Germline V gene lookup returns CDR1 SEHNR and CDR2 FQNEAQ (reference sequence). The CDR3 spans 14 residues. DNA of the CDR3: TGTGCCAGCAGCTGGGACAGGGGAGGGGACGAAGCTTTCTTT. This gives the protein CASSWDRGGDEAFF.

The V call is TRBV5-1, the J call TRBJ1-1; D may be TRBD1 (5 bases). The germline CDR1 and CDR2 sequences are SGHRS and YFSETQ. Trimming removed 1 base from V and 4 bases from J, with 23 bases in between. This CDR3 comprises 18 residues. The CDR3 loop is CASSLSPGTSGFGTEAFF. The CDR3 region has the DNA TGCGCCAGCAGCTTGTCCCCGGGTACGTCAGGGTTTGGCACTGAAGCTTTCTTT.

This chain links TRBV5-1 with TRBJ2-4; 11 nucleotides line up with TRBD2. The CDR3 contains 20 residues. The trim removed 0 bases at V and 2 bases at J, leaving 13 bases unmatched. Looked up from germline, CDR1 is SGHRS and CDR2 is YFSETQ. CDR3 DNA: TGCGCCAGCAGCTTGGTCCCCCATTTAGCGGGAGGGCCAACCAAAAACATTCAGTACTTC. It translates to CASSLVPHLAGGPTKNIQYF.

The genes are TRBV4-2 and TRBJ2-2, with TRBD2 matching over 10 bases. The CDR3 runs 16 residues. CDR1 is LGHNA and CDR2 is YNFKEQ in the germline V gene. With V trimmed by 5 bases and J by 4 bases, 7 bases remained unmatched. CDR3 nucleotides: TGTGCCAGCAGCAACCCAGCGGGAGGGGGCACCGGGGAGCTGTTTTTT. Amino acid sequence: CASSNPAGGGTGELFF.

The V and J genes are TRBV6-1 and TRBJ2-1, with TRBD2 identical over 9 bases. The CDR3 extends over 14 amino acids. The V and J ends lost 1 base and 10 bases, in that order; junction bases with no gene match: 5. Germline loops: CDR1 MNHNS, CDR2 SASEGT. The CDR3 DNA reads as TGTGCCAGCAGTGAAGGGACTAGCGTCTTCGAGCAGTTCTTC. It yields the protein CASSEGTSVFEQFF.

This clone was observed a few times. The chain carries TRBV23-1 and TRBJ2-7; D is perhaps TRBD1 (7 bases). TRBV23-1 is identified as an open reading frame with a role that is uncertain. The V end lost 2 bases, the J end lost 7 bases, and 18 bases lay between the germline ends. The CDR3 loop spans 15 amino acids. DNA for the CDR3: TGCGCCAGCAGTCAACCAGGGGGGCTCGGAGGGGAGCAGTACTTC. Its protein product is CASSQPGGLGGEQYF.

The chain has TRBV2 and TRBJ1-3, with D tentatively TRBD1 (5 bases). The CDR3 loop spans 16 amino acids. V lost 1 base and J 0 bases, leaving 10 bases between the germline ends. CDR1 SNHLY and CDR2 FYNNEI come from the germline V gene. Here the CDR3 reads CASSEGTPNSGNTIYF. The CDR3 bases are TGTGCCAGCAGTGAAGGGACACCGAACTCTGGAAACACCATATATTTT.

The chain recombines TRBV15 with TRBJ2-3; 8 nucleotides line up with TRBD1. The germline V gene encodes CDR1 LNHNV and CDR2 YYDKDF (reference sequence). This CDR3 spans 16 amino acids. Losses at the gene ends were 0 bases for V and 4 bases for J; bases not matched to a gene: 6. The CDR3 DNA reads as TGTGCCACCAGCAGAGATTACAACAGGGGGGCAGATACGCAGTATTTT. Its protein is CATSRDYNRGADTQYF. The full variable domain, with the rest looked up from reference TRBV15 and TRBJ2-3, is DAMVIQNPRYQVTQFGKPVTLSCSQTLNHNVMYWYQQKSSQAPKLLFHYYDKDFNNEADTPDNFQSRRPNTSFCFLDIRSPGLGDTAMYLCATSRDYNRGADTQYFGPGTRLTVL.

The CDR3 DNA reads as TGTGCCTGGAGTTTCCTGACAGAAGACACTGAAGCTTTCTTT. Translation gives CAWSFLTEDTEAFF. The V gene is TRBV30, the J gene TRBJ1-1, with D perhaps TRBD1 (5 bases). Germline V gene lookup returns CDR1 GTSNPN and CDR2 SVGIG (reference sequence). V gave up 2 bases and J gave up 3 bases, with 13 bases separating them. This CDR3 is built from 14 residues.

The chain's CDR3 is CARRKSGQFFGGYTF. Here the CDR3 DNA reads TGTGCCAGACGTAAATCGGGACAGTTCTTTGGTGGCTACACCTTC. The rearrangement uses TRBV3-1 (or the pseudogene TRBV3-2) and TRBJ1-2; 7 bases map to TRBD1. The CDR3 is 15 amino acids. V lost 9 bases to trimming and J lost 7 bases; unmatched junction nucleotides: 17. Germline loops: CDR1 LGHDT, CDR2 YNNKEL (reference sequence).

This rearrangement joins TRBV15 to TRBJ2-1; no reliable D call. The V and J ends lost 1 base and 2 bases respectively, with 9 bases between them. CDR1 LNHNV and CDR2 YYDKDF come from the germline V gene (reference sequence). This CDR3 contains 15 residues. CDR3 bases: TGTGCCACCAGCAGAGGGGCTACAACCTACAATGAGCAGTTCTTC. Residues: CATSRGATTYNEQFF.

The V call is TRBV27, the J call TRBJ2-5; D remains unclear. In germline, CDR1 is MNHEY, CDR2 SMNVEV (reference sequence). CDR3 length: 13 amino acids. Trimming shortened V by 5 bases and J by 5 bases, and 12 bases separated the two germline ends. The CDR3 nucleotides are TGTGCCAGCAGTGCCTCCGTGAGCGAGACCCAGTACTTC. Protein sequence: CASSASVSETQYF.

The chain carries TRBV2 and TRBJ2-2, with TRBD2 matching 12 bases. CDR3 length equals 14 residues. With V trimmed by 7 bases and J by 5 bases, 2 bases remained unmatched. Germline V lookup: CDR1 SNHLY, CDR2 FYNNEI. This chain's CDR3 is CASNGLAGTGELFF. For the CDR3, the DNA is TGTGCCAGCAACGGACTAGCGGGGACCGGGGAGCTGTTTTTT.

This chain uses TRBV30 with TRBJ2-7, with TRBD2 identical over 16 bases. This CDR3 region has 16 residues. The V gene's germline CDR1 is GTSNPN and CDR2 SVGIG (reference sequence). V trimming: 0 bases; J trimming: 6 bases; junction bases outside the gene matches: 5. CDR3: CAWSVGTSGRAGEQYF. The CDR3 DNA sequence: TGTGCCTGGAGTGTAGGGACTAGCGGGAGGGCAGGCGAGCAGTACTTC.

The V gene is TRBV27, the J gene TRBJ2-6, with a possible D match to TRBD1 (5 bases). V was clipped by 8 bases and J by 0 bases, with 11 bases between them. The CDR3 totals 15 residues. The germline CDR1 and CDR2 sequences are MNHEY and SMNVEV (reference sequence). The CDR3 reads CASRQLSSGANVLTF. The CDR3 nucleotides are TGTGCCAGCCGACAGTTGAGCTCTGGGGCCAACGTCCTGACTTTC.

The genes are TRBV29-1 and TRBJ1-1; 8 nucleotides match TRBD1. The CDR3 runs 13 residues. Per germline, CDR1 SQVTM and CDR2 ANQGSEA. After removal of 7 bases from V and 8 bases from J, the junction contained 12 bases not matched to a gene. The CDR3 loop reads CSGRGTGAVEAFF. In nucleotides, the CDR3 is TGCAGCGGGCGTGGGACAGGAGCCGTCGAAGCTTTCTTT.